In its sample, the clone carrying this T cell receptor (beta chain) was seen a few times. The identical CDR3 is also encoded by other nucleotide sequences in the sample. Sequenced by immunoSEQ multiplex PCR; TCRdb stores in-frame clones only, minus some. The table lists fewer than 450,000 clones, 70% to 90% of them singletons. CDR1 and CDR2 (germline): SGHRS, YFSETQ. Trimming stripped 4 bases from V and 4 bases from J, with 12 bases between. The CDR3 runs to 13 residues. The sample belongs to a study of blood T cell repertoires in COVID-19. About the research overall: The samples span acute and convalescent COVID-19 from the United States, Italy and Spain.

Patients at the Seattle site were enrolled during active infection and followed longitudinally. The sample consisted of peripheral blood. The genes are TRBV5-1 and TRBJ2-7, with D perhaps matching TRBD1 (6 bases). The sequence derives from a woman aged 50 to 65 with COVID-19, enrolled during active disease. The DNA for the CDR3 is TGCGCCAGCAGCACCGGACAGAATTACGAGCAGTACTTC. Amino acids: CASSTGQNYEQYF.